The sequence of this T cell receptor (beta chain) was determined in a study of blood T cell repertoires in COVID-19. Study-wide context: From the United States, Italy and Spain came samples of acute and convalescent COVID-19. In each case, the material was cDNA or gDNA derived from T cells, B-cell-depleted T cells, or PBMCs.

This clone was found once. Methods used by the authors: From reference gene primer amplification, estimates of nucleated cell counts were derived. Only in-frame clones appear in the TCRdb table, and some are missing; sequencing was by immunoSEQ multiplex PCR. For V, J and clone size, that table is used; D and trimming come from the DNA. Counted here are more than 300,000 clones, roughly 90% occurring once; the ten biggest clones make up roughly 6.5%. V trimming: 9 bases; J trimming: 4 bases; junction bases outside the gene matches: 8. In germline, CDR1 is SNHLY, CDR2 FYNNEI. The CDR3 has 13 amino acids.

The TCR originated in a man between 18 and 35 years old who had recovered from COVID-19. The sequencing input was peripheral blood. The V and J genes are TRBV2 and TRBJ2-7, with 8 bases identical to TRBD1. CDR3 amino acids: CASKTGAGYEQYF. The CDR3 DNA follows: TGTGCCAGTAAGACAGGGGCAGGTTACGAGCAGTACTTC.